Listed below are T cell receptor beta chains from one sample, sequenced in a study of shared clonotypes between healthy human individuals. Some clones are missing from TCRdb's copy, which holds only in-frame ones; the method was immunoSEQ multiplex PCR. The data show around 2,000,000 clones, over 85% seen once. Sequencing was done on a sample of naive CD8+ T cells sorted from blood. The receptors come from a man aged 18 to 30 in good health. CDR3s include the opening cysteine and the closing phenylalanine or tryptophan.

>TRBV5-4|TRBJ2-3
CASSYGGTDTQYF
>TRBV30|TRBJ2-7
CAWRDDISYEQYF
>TRBV4-1|TRBJ2-5
CASSQGGGAPQETQYF
>TRBV2|TRBJ2-1
CASRETAGGVYNEQFF
>TRBV5-5|TRBJ1-1
CASSLRGRATEAFF
>TRBV7-2|TRBJ2-1
CASSLDSGSYNEQFF
>TRBV7-9|TRBJ1-2
CASSLDLGGLDGYTF
>TRBV7-8|TRBJ2-1
CASSFTGSGEQFF
>TRBV4-1|TRBJ1-4
CASSQVPASNEKLFF
>TRBV6-5|TRBJ1-1
CASSSGGMGTEAFF
>TRBV19|TRBJ1-2
CASTPRTTFNYGYTF
>TRBV6-5|TRBJ2-7
CASSYEKTFSYEQYF
>TRBV11-3|TRBJ2-2
CASSLVDRGSGELFF
>TRBV27|TRBJ1-6
CASSFGRSSYNSPLHF
>TRBV5-1|TRBJ2-5
CASSGPTGPLIETQYF
>TRBV7-3|TRBJ2-1
CASSLMGGPLNEQFF
>TRBV4-1|TRBJ2-7
CASSQDSTSGFSMGEQYF
>TRBV5-6|TRBJ2-7
CASSRGGLAGYEQYF
>TRBV7-3|TRBJ2-7
CASSRDGLTEQYF
>TRBV4-1|TRBJ1-5
CASSHTLAGPQHF
>TRBV7-9|TRBJ1-6
CASSSSTGYSPLHF
>TRBV27|TRBJ2-5
CASSLIGSGETQYF
>TRBV9|TRBJ2-1
CASSPQSTGTSGTPNEQFF
>TRBV6-1|TRBJ2-1
CASSGGQVYNEQFF
>TRBV12-1|TRBJ2-3
CASSSSAGTDTQYF
>TRBV27|TRBJ1-1
CASSPSMGASTEAFF
>TRBV9|TRBJ2-7
CASSVGISGDEQYF
>TRBV6-1|TRBJ2-7
CASSEGESPTYEQYF
>TRBV7-9|TRBJ2-6
CASSLNSGANVLTF
>TRBV6-5|TRBJ1-1
CASSLQGLGTEAFF
>TRBV29-1|TRBJ2-7
CSVLQGNDFYEQYF